Sequencing of this T cell receptor (beta chain) was carried out in a study of blood T cell repertoires in COVID-19. Study background: PBMCs, B-cell-depleted T cells, or T cells provided the cDNA or gDNA that made up the material.

In the study's own analysis: Using reference gene primer amplification, nucleated cell counts were estimated. Repertoires were generated with immunoSEQ multiplex PCR, while TCRdb's copy carries only in-frame clones and drops some. The V and J calls and clone size are taken from that table; D and trimming were inferred from the DNA. The table shows approximately 350,000 clones, with more than 70% occurring only once. The germline CDR1 and CDR2 sequences are LGHDT and YNNKEL (reference sequence). The CDR3 contains 14 residues. V was cut by 0 bases and J by 8 bases, with 13 bases left in between. The material sequenced was peripheral blood. This chain uses TRBV3-1 (or the pseudogene TRBV3-2) with TRBJ1-2; the D gene is possibly TRBD1 (5 bases). This sequence originates from a man aged 35 to 55 with acute or convalescent COVID-19. The CDR3 here is CASSQDLAGHGYTF. The DNA of the CDR3 is TGTGCCAGCAGCCAAGATTTGGCAGGGCACGGCTACACCTTC.